The entry that follows covers one T cell receptor beta chain sequence. Which antigen it targets is not known. No clone much larger than this one lies a single base away; base qualities are absent. TCRbeta CDR3 regions were amplified from genomic DNA by means of the immunoSEQ Assay, a bias-controlled multiplex PCR. Regarding the original processing steps: Nucleated cell counts per sample were estimated from amplification of reference gene primers within the assay. To quantify the absolute abundance of each unique TCRbeta CDR3 rearrangement, sequence reads were collapsed and filtered. For each sample, productive Simpson clonality was calculated by taking the square root of Simpson's diversity index across productive rearrangements. The table comes from immuneACCESS by way of TCRdb, which keeps in-frame sequences with V and J called. Part of the clones is missing from these tables; in studies checked, under half for an unresolved V gene and the rest for unknown reasons. The V and J calls and clone size are taken from that table; D and trimming were inferred from the DNA. The sample records some 100,000 clones, almost 90% of which are singletons. Around 1.9% of the sample goes to the ten largest clones.

This entry comes from a study of blood T cell repertoires in COVID-19 (dated by TCRdb to the early 2020s). At the level of the whole study: Samples from collaborators originated in the United States, Italy and Spain and spanned both the acute and convalescent phases of COVID-19. The material from the prospective study consisted of cDNA or gDNA derived from T cells, B-cell-depleted T cells, or PBMCs. The dataset comprised deeply sampled blood TCRbeta repertoires from subjects exposed to, actively infected with, or recovered from COVID-19. The repertoires were made available in a free public database intended to serve as a resource for research on the immune response to SARS-CoV-2. The samples were drawn from the first 160 participants of the ongoing ImmuneRACE study and from over 950 subjects provided by 6 global collaborators. A de-identified subject ID, COVID-19 status, age in years and sex were almost always included in the sample metadata. Where available, HLA class I and class II types were taken from metadata supplied by the sample provider and were not determined by assay-based typing. The study at large found these results: Clinical and demographic metadata were provided uncurated, with the amount varying by source and participant.

The CDR3, from cysteine to phenylalanine, totals 16 residues. Left in the record is the CDR3 DNA by itself, 48 bases read in frame from the first base. One collaborating source in Seattle enrolled patients during active infection and followed them longitudinally through the course of disease. The collaborating institutions used their own protocols to collect whole blood in K2EDTA tubes. For TCRbeta analysis, collaborator samples were shipped as frozen whole blood, as isolated PBMCs, or as DNA extracted from either sample type. The sequenced material came from peripheral blood. This TCR was sampled from a middle-aged man with COVID-19, enrolled during active disease. The chain joins TRBV21-1 to TRBJ1-1; whether TRBD1, the table's D call, matches the DNA was not checked. TRBV21-1 is deemed a pseudogene. For the CDR3, the sequence is CASSNLRGAPRTEAFF. The DNA is as follows: TGTGCCAGCAGCAATCTTAGGGGCGCCCCGAGGACTGAAGCTTTCTTT.